The source of this TCR beta chain is a study of cytomegalovirus exposure and HLA in healthy donors. Study overall: A prior analysis found about 110 million unique TCR beta sequences from 150 million to 200 million T cells. Study-wide results and limits: The study labeled 164 TCR beta chains cytomegalovirus-associated. The likely explanation for a cluster of highly shared sequence variants was sequencing artifact. The sole available immune exposure information was CMV serostatus.

Comments on this clone: As yet, its antigen is unknown.

Researchers ran the PCR with 60 Vbeta and 13 Jbeta primers. Sequenced by immunoSEQ multiplex PCR; TCRdb stores in-frame clones only, minus some. This table has tens of thousands of clones, around 78% appearing once. This CDR3 spans 16 amino acids. V dropped 6 bases and J dropped 1; count of bases not matched to a gene: 7. From germline, CDR1 is SGHDN and CDR2 FVKESK. The sample comprised PBMCs. The source of this sequence is a man aged 25-45 years in good health and CMV-seronegative. This sequence joins TRBV14 and TRBJ1-1, with 11 bases that match TRBD1. The DNA of the CDR3 is TGTGCCAGCAGACTGCGGGACAGGGGGAAGAACACTGAAGCTTTCTTT. It specifies CASRLRDRGKNTEAFF.